The 18 T cell receptor beta chains given below trace back to one sample, sequenced in a study of cytomegalovirus exposure and HLA in healthy donors. 13 Jbeta primers and 60 Vbeta primers were used for the PCR. Assay used: immunoSEQ multiplex PCR; TCRdb lists only in-frame clones, some missing. The ten most abundant clones cover about 10% of a sample with about 55,000 clones. Material: PBMCs. The origin of the receptors is a man aged 50 to 59 in good health and CMV-seropositive.

This sequence joins TRBV2 and TRBJ2-3, with a weak D call TRBD1 (5 bases). This CDR3 spans 15 amino acids. Trimming removed 5 bases from V and 0 bases from J, with 12 bases in between. Germline lookup yields CDR1 SNHLY and CDR2 FYNNEI. The chain's CDR3 is CASSLTDTSTDTQYF. The CDR3 nucleotides read TGTGCCAGCAGTCTGACAGATACTAGCACAGATACGCAGTATTTT.

The rearrangement joins TRBV5-1 to TRBJ2-2; 9 bases map to TRBD1. CDR1 and CDR2 from the germline V gene are SGHRS and YFSETQ. The CDR3 extends over 15 amino acids. The trim removed 3 bases at V and 5 bases at J, leaving 5 bases unmatched. The CDR3 bases are TGCGCCAGCAGCTCGGGACAGGGAGGAACCGGGGAGCTGTTTTTT. Its translation: CASSSGQGGTGELFF.

The chain recombines TRBV25-1 with TRBJ2-7; tentatively, D is TRBD2 (6 bases). Trimming left V 2 bases short and J 4 bases short, with 12 bases between. The CDR3 extends over 14 amino acids. CDR1 is MGHDK, CDR2 SYGVNS, per germline. Here the CDR3 reads CASSEPGELYEQYF. The CDR3 nucleotides read TGTGCCAGCAGTGAACCGGGAGAACTTTACGAGCAGTACTTC.

The chain links TRBV7-2 to TRBJ2-2; TRBD1 is a possible D gene (5 bases). V gave up 3 bases and J gave up 4 bases, with 12 bases separating them. Germline V CDR1 and CDR2: SGHTA, FQGNSA. The length of the CDR3 is 15 residues. CDR3 sequence reads: CASSLYGAVTGELFF. In DNA, the CDR3 is TGTGCCAGCAGCTTGTATGGGGCGGTCACCGGGGAGCTGTTTTTT.

This chain's CDR3 is CASSPEGTGGWQPQHF. In nucleotides, the CDR3 is TGTGCCAGCAGTCCCGAGGGGACAGGGGGTTGGCAGCCCCAGCATTTT. The chain has TRBV28 and TRBJ1-5; 11 bases map to TRBD1. CDR3 length equals 16 residues. Germline CDR1 and CDR2: MDHEN and SYDVKM. J was trimmed by 7 bases and V by 5 bases; bases with no gene match: 10.

The chain recombines TRBV28 with TRBJ2-7, with D possibly being TRBD1 (5 bases). The V gene lost 4 bases and the J gene lost 0 bases, with 13 bases spanning the gap. From germline, CDR1 is MDHEN and CDR2 SYDVKM. This CDR3 has 15 amino acids. CDR3 residues: CASSSQGSDSYEQYF. Here the CDR3 DNA reads TGTGCCAGCAGTTCGCAGGGTTCAGACTCCTACGAGCAGTACTTC.

The chain carries TRBV28 and TRBJ2-5, with 8 bases that match TRBD1. V shed 6 bases and J 3 bases; nucleotides not matched to a gene: 6. The CDR3 runs to 14 residues. CDR1 is MDHEN, CDR2 SYDVKM, per germline. This CDR3 is CASRTGAAKETQYF. The CDR3 DNA reads as TGTGCCAGCAGGACAGGGGCTGCGAAAGAGACCCAGTACTTC.

This chain connects TRBV7-9 to TRBJ1-1; TRBD1 is a possible D gene (5 bases). CDR3 length equals 14 residues. CDR1 and CDR2 from the germline V gene are SEHNR and FQNEAQ (reference sequence). V shed 3 bases and J shed 0 bases, with 8 bases lying between them. The CDR3 region has the DNA TGTGCCAGCAGCTTTACCAGGGTGAACACTGAAGCTTTCTTT. This sequence encodes CASSFTRVNTEAFF.

CDR3 sequence (DNA): TGTGCCAGCAGCACAGGGGGCAGGATAGTCAACAATGAGCAGTTCTTC. Translation gives CASSTGGRIVNNEQFF. This chain joins TRBV9 and TRBJ2-1, with TRBD1 matching 9 bases. V dropped 4 bases and J dropped 5; count of bases not matched to a gene: 10. This CDR3 is built from 16 residues. Per germline, CDR1 SGDLS and CDR2 YYNGEE.

The rearrangement links TRBV4-3 to TRBJ1-6, with 9 bases that match TRBD1. V lost 6 bases, J lost 10 bases, and 4 bases stayed unmatched. Germline assignment: CDR1 LGHNA and CDR2 YSLEER. The length of the CDR3 is 13 residues. CDR3 protein: CASRGTGLSPLHF. CDR3 DNA sequence: TGCGCCAGCAGGGGGACAGGGCTATCACCCCTCCACTTT.

The DNA for the CDR3 is TGTGCCAGCAGTACTAGCGGGAGTGCAGATACGCAGTATTTT. Its protein product is CASSTSGSADTQYF. The chain links TRBV6-4 to TRBJ2-3; 11 bases line up with TRBD2. This CDR3 contains 14 residues. Germline-derived CDR1 and CDR2 are MRHNA and SNTAGT. The V gene end was trimmed by 5 bases and the J gene end by 4 bases; junction bases not matched to a gene: 2.

This chain uses TRBV4-2 with TRBJ2-7, with D perhaps matching TRBD2 (6 bases). The CDR3 spans 14 residues. Trimming stripped 0 bases from V and 3 bases from J, with 9 bases between. CDR1 and CDR2 from the germline V gene are LGHNA and YNFKEQ. The CDR3 DNA sequence: TGTGCCAGCAGCCAAGATAGGCGGGGCTACGAGCAGTACTTC. As protein: CASSQDRRGYEQYF.

The rearrangement uses TRBV11-2 and TRBJ2-7, with TRBD2 identical over 9 bases. The CDR3 runs 16 residues. V shed 6 bases, J shed 5 bases, and the junction held 14 bases outside the gene matches. CDR1 is SGHAT and CDR2 is FQNNGV in the germline V gene. This CDR3 is CASRPGRGGRAHEQYF. Here the CDR3 DNA reads TGTGCCAGCAGGCCGGGGAGGGGCGGGAGGGCCCACGAGCAGTACTTC.

The V gene is TRBV4-1, the J gene TRBJ1-1; D is uncertain. The CDR3 length is 16 residues. CDR1 and CDR2 from the germline V gene are MGHRA and YSYEKL. V was pared by 1 base and J by 1 base, with 13 bases between. CDR3 sequence (DNA): TGCGCCAGCAGCCAAGGAGGAAGGTTAGGGAACACTGAAGCTTTCTTT. It encodes CASSQGGRLGNTEAFF.

The V and J genes are TRBV30 and TRBJ2-7; 8 bases match TRBD1. Germline V gene sequence: CDR1 GTSNPN, CDR2 SVGIG (reference sequence). CDR3 length: 14 amino acids. Trimming removed 5 bases from V and 6 bases from J; junction bases left unmatched: 12. The CDR3 spells CAWDGQGIPLEQYF. The CDR3 DNA sequence: TGTGCCTGGGATGGACAGGGTATTCCTCTCGAGCAGTACTTC. Full variable domain (remainder filled in from reference TRBV30 and TRBJ2-7): SQTIHQWPATLVQPVGSPLSLECTVEGTSNPNLYWYRQAAGRGLQLLFYSVGIGQISSEVPQNLSASRPQDRQFILSSKKLLLSDSGFYLCAWDGQGIPLEQYFGPGTRLTVT.

A note on this clone: Other DNA sequences in the sample encode the same CDR3. The chain combines TRBV12-5 with TRBJ1-6; 9 nucleotides line up with TRBD1. This CDR3 contains 20 residues. Germline CDR1 reads LGHNT; CDR2 reads FRNRAP. Unmatched junction bases numbered 17, after V lost 3 bases and J lost 5 bases. DNA for the CDR3: TGTGCTAGTGGTTTCCATGGTAATACAGGGGGCGCTCGGGATAATTCACCCCTCCACTTT. Its translation: CASGFHGNTGGARDNSPLHF.

The J gene is TRBJ2-7, the V gene TRBV4-1; weak D call: TRBD1 (6 bases). The germline CDR1 and CDR2 sequences are MGHRA and YSYEKL. This CDR3 is built from 15 residues. V shed 4 bases and J shed 1 base, with 14 bases lying between them. The CDR3 nucleotides are TGCGCCAGCAGCCTGCAGGAGGACAGATCCTACGAGCAGTACTTC. This translates into CASSLQEDRSYEQYF.

The chain is built from TRBV7-2 and TRBJ2-7; maybe TRBD1 (6 bases). This CDR3 has 14 amino acids. CDR1 and CDR2 (germline): SGHTA, FQGNSA. The V gene lost 3 bases and the J gene lost 5 bases, with 14 bases spanning the gap. The CDR3 spells CASSFAGARDEQYF. The CDR3 DNA is TGTGCCAGCAGCTTCGCAGGGGCTCGGGACGAGCAGTACTTC.